The T cell receptor beta chain described here comes from a study of regulatory T cells in long-lasting Graves disease. Points from the study as a whole: Authors noted too few samples as a limitation. For persistent Graves' patients, TCR diversity was lower than for newly diagnosed ones.

Libraries of TCR beta came from iRepertoire HTBI primers plus Arm-PCR of CDR3 regions. TCRdb analysed the multiplex PCR reads with MiXCR anew, one entry per CDR3 protein. The table has a few hundred thousand distinct CDR3 sequences, around 21% seen once. This clonotype was detected many times. Its antigen is currently unknown. Time point here: newly diagnosed GD, antithyroid drugs for less than 3 months. The authors made the TCR library using RNA they extracted from PBMCs. This CDR3 is 14 amino acids long. V was trimmed by 7 bases and J by 2 bases, leaving 15 bases between them. Germline lookup yields CDR1 SGHTA and CDR2 FQGNSA.

The source was peripheral blood mononuclear cells (PBMCs), collected at new diagnosis, from a patient treated with antithyroid drugs. This chain joins TRBV7-2 and TRBJ2-7; D not resolved. This sequence was found in a female donor with Graves disease. CDR3 amino acids: CASTESVATYEQYF. For the CDR3, the DNA is TGTGCCAGCACCGAAAGTGTGGCCACCTACGAGCAGTACTTC.